This is a list of T cell receptor beta chains from one sample in a study of cytomegalovirus exposure and HLA in healthy donors. TCRdb keeps only in-frame clones here, not all; method: immunoSEQ multiplex PCR. The sample contains around 200,000 clones, over 75% of which appear only once. Sequenced sample: PBMCs. The receptor source for this set is a woman between 45 and 65 years old in good health and CMV-seronegative. Each CDR3 is given with its conserved first and last residue. A D gene is named only where the DNA matches it firmly. The size of a clone is reported for some rows only, either as once, few or many, or as a class for expanded clones.

clone size: .; D gene: .; J gene: TRBJ2-2; V gene: TRBV6-1; CDR3 protein: CAGSERGAANTGELFF; CDR3 DNA: TGTGCCGGCAGTGAACGGGGAGCAGCGAACACCGGGGAGCTGTTTTTT
clone size: .; D gene: .; J gene: TRBJ1-2; V gene: TRBV28; CDR3 protein: CASTLGRGGTNYGYTF; CDR3 DNA: TGTGCCAGCACCTTAGGTAGGGGAGGGACTAACTATGGCTACACCTTC
clone size: .; D gene: TRBD2; J gene: TRBJ2-7; V gene: TRBV7-6; CDR3 protein: CASSSEAGLSYEQYF; CDR3 DNA: TGTGCCAGCAGCTCAGAAGCGGGACTCTCCTACGAGCAGTACTTC
clone size: .; D gene: .; J gene: TRBJ2-3; V gene: TRBV5-1; CDR3 protein: CASSLDLRSSVDTQYF; CDR3 DNA: TGCGCCAGCAGCTTGGATTTGCGGTCTAGTGTGGATACGCAGTATTTT
clone size: few; D gene: TRBD2; J gene: TRBJ2-2; V gene: TRBV7-9; CDR3 protein: CASTWGGTGELFF; CDR3 DNA: TGTGCCAGCACCTGGGGGGGCACCGGGGAGCTGTTTTTT
clone size: .; D gene: .; J gene: TRBJ2-1; V gene: TRBV30; CDR3 protein: CAWSAGQSSYNEQFF; CDR3 DNA: TGTGCCTGGAGTGCAGGACAGAGCTCCTACAATGAGCAGTTCTTC
clone size: few; D gene: TRBD2; J gene: TRBJ2-7; V gene: TRBV7-2; CDR3 protein: CASSLDRLAGADEQYF; CDR3 DNA: TGTGCCAGCAGCTTAGATCGACTAGCGGGAGCAGACGAGCAGTACTTC
clone size: .; D gene: TRBD2; J gene: TRBJ2-2; V gene: TRBV29-1; CDR3 protein: CSVRGGSAGELFF; CDR3 DNA: TGCAGCGTCCGGGGAGGGTCGGCCGGGGAGCTGTTTTTT
clone size: .; D gene: TRBD1; J gene: TRBJ1-1; V gene: TRBV7-2; CDR3 protein: CASSGQGYTEAFF; CDR3 DNA: TGTGCCAGCAGCGGACAGGGTTACACTGAAGCTTTCTTT
clone size: .; D gene: .; J gene: TRBJ2-1; V gene: TRBV2; CDR3 protein: CASSGDSYEQFF; CDR3 DNA: TGTGCCAGCAGTGGTGACAGTTATGAGCAGTTCTTC
clone size: .; D gene: TRBD2; J gene: TRBJ2-7; V gene: TRBV11-2; CDR3 protein: CASSFPSGRASYEQYF; CDR3 DNA: TGTGCCAGCAGCTTCCCGAGCGGGAGGGCCTCCTACGAGCAGTACTTC
clone size: .; D gene: TRBD1; J gene: TRBJ2-2; V gene: TRBV27; CDR3 protein: CASGQGANTGELFF; CDR3 DNA: TGTGCCAGCGGACAGGGCGCGAACACCGGGGAGCTGTTTTTT
clone size: few; D gene: TRBD1; J gene: TRBJ2-1; V gene: TRBV5-1; CDR3 protein: CASSLEGQANNEQFF; CDR3 DNA: TGCGCCAGCAGCTTGGAGGGACAGGCAAACAATGAGCAGTTCTTC
clone size: .; D gene: .; J gene: TRBJ2-7; V gene: TRBV28; CDR3 protein: CASSDRWYEQYF; CDR3 DNA: TGTGCCAGCAGTGACAGGTGGTACGAGCAGTACTTC
clone size: .; D gene: .; J gene: TRBJ1-3; V gene: TRBV19; CDR3 protein: CASSISSSGNTIYF; CDR3 DNA: TGTGCCAGTAGTATTTCCAGCTCTGGAAACACCATATATTTT
clone size: once; D gene: .; J gene: TRBJ2-7; V gene: TRBV13; CDR3 protein: CASSLRGGEGDEQYF; CDR3 DNA: TGTGCCAGCAGCCTCCGAGGGGGGGAGGGGGACGAGCAGTACTTC
clone size: .; D gene: .; J gene: TRBJ2-5; V gene: TRBV29-1; CDR3 protein: CSAAESQATQYF; CDR3 DNA: TGCAGCGCTGCAGAGTCCCAAGCGACCCAGTACTTC